This TCR beta chain comes out of a study of blood T cell repertoires in COVID-19 (dated by TCRdb to the early 2020s). At the level of the whole study: Samples covering the acute and convalescent phases of COVID-19 were provided by collaborators in the United States, Italy and Spain. The material from the prospective study consisted of cDNA or gDNA derived from T cells, B-cell-depleted T cells, or PBMCs. Samples came from the ongoing ImmuneRACE study (first 160 participants) plus 1,254 subjects from 6 global collaborators. The sample metadata nearly always contained a de-identified subject ID, COVID-19 status, age in years and sex. The repertoires were released in a freely available public database meant as a resource for research on the immune response to SARS-CoV-2. HLA class I and class II types, where available, came from metadata supplied by the sample provider rather than from assay-based typing. The dataset comprised deeply sampled blood TCRbeta repertoires from subjects exposed to, actively infected with, or recovered from COVID-19. On the study overall, not on this receptor specifically: Clinical and demographic metadata were provided uncurated, with the amount varying by source and participant.

Inclusive of the bounding cysteine and phenylalanine, the CDR3 is 15 residues long. Here the CDR3 DNA is all that survives: 45 bases in frame from base 1. From the germline V gene, CDR1 is SGDLS and CDR2 is YYNGEE. Trimming at the junction amounts to 0 bases on V and 2 bases on J, and the germline ends lie 12 bases apart. With respect to this clone: Its antigen remains undetermined. No base quality information exists; no much larger clone differs at one position.

The immunoSEQ Assay, a bias-controlled multiplex PCR, was used to amplify TCRbeta CDR3 regions from genomic DNA. The authors processed their data as follows. Nucleated cell counts per sample were estimated from amplification of reference gene primers within the assay. To quantify the absolute abundance of each unique TCRbeta CDR3 rearrangement, sequence reads were collapsed and filtered. For each sample, productive Simpson clonality was calculated by taking the square root of Simpson's diversity index across productive rearrangements. Imported from immuneACCESS, the table was reduced by TCRdb to in-frame sequences with V and J called. These copies leave out some clones; in studies compared against another copy, an unresolved V gene accounts for under half, and the cause of the remainder is not known. V, J and clone size derive from that table, while D and trimming were established from the DNA sequence. The table for this sample lists approximately 200,000 clones; 80% to 90% of them were counted only once. Together, the top ten hold roughly 2.4% of the sample.

The collaborating institutions used their own protocols to collect whole blood in K2EDTA tubes. For TCRbeta analysis, collaborators shipped samples in one of three forms: frozen whole blood, isolated PBMCs, or DNA extracted from either of those sample types. The sequencing input was peripheral blood. The V gene is TRBV9 and the J gene is TRBJ2-7, with no D gene named confidently. This TCR derives from a woman in her forties or fifties with acute or convalescent COVID-19. The DNA sequence is as follows: TGTGCCAGCAGCGTAGGGGTGGCTGGGCCCTACGAGCAGTACTTC. This encodes CASSVGVAGPYEQYF.